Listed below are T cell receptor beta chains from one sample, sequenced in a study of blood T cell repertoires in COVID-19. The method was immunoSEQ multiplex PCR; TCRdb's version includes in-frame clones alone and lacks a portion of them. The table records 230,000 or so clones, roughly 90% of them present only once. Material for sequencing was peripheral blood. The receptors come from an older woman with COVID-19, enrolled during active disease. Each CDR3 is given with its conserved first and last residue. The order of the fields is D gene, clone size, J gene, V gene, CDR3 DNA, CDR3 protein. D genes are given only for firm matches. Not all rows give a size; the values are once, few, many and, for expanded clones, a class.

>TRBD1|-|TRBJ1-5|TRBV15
TGTGCCACCAGCACCCAGGGACAGGCGTTTCAGCCCCAGCATTTT
CATSTQGQAFQPQHF
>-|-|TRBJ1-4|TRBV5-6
TGTGCCAGCAGCCCCTTTACAGGGACGGGCGAAAAACTGTTTTTT
CASSPFTGTGEKLFF
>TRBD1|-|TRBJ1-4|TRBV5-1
TGCGCCAGCACCCTTACCGGGACAGGGGCCGGGAGGACTAATGAAAAACTGTTTTTT
CASTLTGTGAGRTNEKLFF
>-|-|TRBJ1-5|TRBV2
TGTGCCAGCAGTGATCGCGGGGGGCGTCAAGACAATCAGCCCCAGCATTTT
CASSDRGGRQDNQPQHF
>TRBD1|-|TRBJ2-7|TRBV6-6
TGTGCCAGCAGCCTCGGACAGGGATCCTACGAGCAGTACTTC
CASSLGQGSYEQYF
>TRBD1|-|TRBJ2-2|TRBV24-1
TGTGCCACCAGTGGTGTTGGGACAGGGGGCACCGGGGAGCTGTTTTTT
CATSGVGTGGTGELFF
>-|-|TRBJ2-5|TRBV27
TGTGCCAGCAGTTTTCGGGGGGCCAAATGGGAGACCCAGTACTTC
CASSFRGAKWETQYF
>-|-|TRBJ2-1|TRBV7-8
TGTGCCAGCAGCTTAGCGGGGGGGCCGGGCCATGAGCAGTTCTTC
CASSLAGGPGHEQFF
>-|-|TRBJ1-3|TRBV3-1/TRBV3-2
TGTGCCAGCAGCAAAGGACACCTCTCTGGAAACACCATATATTTT
CASSKGHLSGNTIYF
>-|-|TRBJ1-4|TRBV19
TGTGCCAGTAGTGACCTTATCGGGTCTAATGAAAAACTGTTTTTT
CASSDLIGSNEKLFF
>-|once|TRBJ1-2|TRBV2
TGTGCCAGCAGTGGTGAGACACCCTATGGCTACACCTTC
CASSGETPYGYTF
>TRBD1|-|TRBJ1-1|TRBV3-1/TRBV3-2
TGTGCCAGCAGCCAGCCGACAGGGCCCACTGAAGCTTTCTTT
CASSQPTGPTEAFF
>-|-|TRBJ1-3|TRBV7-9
TGTGCCAGCAGCTTAGGGAGAACAGGTGGAAACACCATATATTTT
CASSLGRTGGNTIYF
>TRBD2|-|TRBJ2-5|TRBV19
TGTGCCAGTAGCCCCCAGACTAGCGGTGCTCAAGAGACCCAGTACTTC
CASSPQTSGAQETQYF
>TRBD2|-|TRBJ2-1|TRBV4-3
TGCGCCAGCAGCCAAGATACGGCGGGGGGGCATAATGAGCAGTTCTTC
CASSQDTAGGHNEQFF
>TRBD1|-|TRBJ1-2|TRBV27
TGTGCCAGCAGTTTCACAGGGGGAGAAAACTATGGCTACACCTTC
CASSFTGGENYGYTF
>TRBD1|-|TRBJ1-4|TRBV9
TGTGCCAGCAGCATAGACAGGGTTAATGAAAAACTGTTTTTT
CASSIDRVNEKLFF